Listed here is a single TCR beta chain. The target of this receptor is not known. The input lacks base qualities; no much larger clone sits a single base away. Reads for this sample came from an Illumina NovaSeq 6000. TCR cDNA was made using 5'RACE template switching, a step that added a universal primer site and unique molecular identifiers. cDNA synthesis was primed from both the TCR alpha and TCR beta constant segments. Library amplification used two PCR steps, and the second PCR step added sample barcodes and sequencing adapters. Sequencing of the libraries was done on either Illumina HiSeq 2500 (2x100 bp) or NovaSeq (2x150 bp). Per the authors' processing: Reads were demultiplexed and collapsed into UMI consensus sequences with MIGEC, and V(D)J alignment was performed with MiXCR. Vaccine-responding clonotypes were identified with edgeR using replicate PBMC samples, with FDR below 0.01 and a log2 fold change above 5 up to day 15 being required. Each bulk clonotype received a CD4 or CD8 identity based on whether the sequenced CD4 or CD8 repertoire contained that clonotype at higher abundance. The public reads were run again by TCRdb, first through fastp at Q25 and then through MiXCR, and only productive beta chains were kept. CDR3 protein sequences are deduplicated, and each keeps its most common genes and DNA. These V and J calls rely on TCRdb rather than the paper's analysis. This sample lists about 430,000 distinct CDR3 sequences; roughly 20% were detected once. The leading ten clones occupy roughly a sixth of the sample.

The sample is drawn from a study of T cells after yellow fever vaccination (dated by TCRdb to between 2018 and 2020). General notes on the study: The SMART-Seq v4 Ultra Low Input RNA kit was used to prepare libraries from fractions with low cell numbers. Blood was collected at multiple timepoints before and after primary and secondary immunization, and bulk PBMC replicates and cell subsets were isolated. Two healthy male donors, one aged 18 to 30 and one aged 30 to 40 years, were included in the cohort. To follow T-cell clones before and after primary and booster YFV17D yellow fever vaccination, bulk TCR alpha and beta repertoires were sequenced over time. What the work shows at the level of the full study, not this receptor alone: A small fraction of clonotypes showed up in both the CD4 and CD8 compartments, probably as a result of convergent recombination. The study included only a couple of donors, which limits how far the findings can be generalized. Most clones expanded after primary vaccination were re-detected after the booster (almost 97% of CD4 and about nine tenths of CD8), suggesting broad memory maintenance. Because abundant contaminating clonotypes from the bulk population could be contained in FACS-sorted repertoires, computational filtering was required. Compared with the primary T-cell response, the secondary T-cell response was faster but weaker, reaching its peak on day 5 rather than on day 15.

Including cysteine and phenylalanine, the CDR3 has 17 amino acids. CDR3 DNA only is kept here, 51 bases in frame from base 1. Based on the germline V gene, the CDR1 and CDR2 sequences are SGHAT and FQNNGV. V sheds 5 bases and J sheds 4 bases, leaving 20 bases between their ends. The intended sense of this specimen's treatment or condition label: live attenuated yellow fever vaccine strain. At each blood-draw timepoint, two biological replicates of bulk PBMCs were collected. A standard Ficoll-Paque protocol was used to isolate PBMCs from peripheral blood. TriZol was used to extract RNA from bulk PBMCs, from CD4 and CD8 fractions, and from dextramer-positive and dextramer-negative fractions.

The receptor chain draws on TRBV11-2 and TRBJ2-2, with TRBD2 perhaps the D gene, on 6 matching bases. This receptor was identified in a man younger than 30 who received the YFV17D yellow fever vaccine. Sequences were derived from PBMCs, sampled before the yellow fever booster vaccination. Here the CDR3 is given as CASSPPPLEGPTGELFF. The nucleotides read TGTGCCAGCAGCCCCCCCCCGTTGGAGGGCCCCACCGGGGAGCTGTTTTTT.